The 5 T cell receptor beta chains below all came from one sample that was sequenced in a study of blood T cell repertoires in COVID-19. The table came from immunoSEQ multiplex PCR; TCRdb's copy has only in-frame clones and leaves some out. The sample yields approximately 63,000 clones, about 90% seen once. The sequenced material came from peripheral blood. The receptors originated from a woman older than 75 with active COVID-19.

This clone was counted a few times. The rearrangement links TRBV2 to TRBJ1-5, with D perhaps TRBD1 (5 bases). Germline V CDR1 and CDR2: SNHLY, FYNNEI. V shed 2 bases and J shed 5 bases, with 10 bases lying between them. The CDR3 loop spans 14 amino acids. The DNA for the CDR3 is TGTGCCAGCAGTGAACCGGGGGGGGATCAGCCCCAGCATTTT. It codes for CASSEPGGDQPQHF.

V gene TRBV4-3 combines with J gene TRBJ2-1, with 7 bases aligning to TRBD2. There are 19 residues in the CDR3. Germline CDR1 LGHNA, CDR2 YSLEER. V lost 1 base, J lost 7 bases, and 19 bases stayed unmatched. The CDR3 nucleotides are TGCGCCAGCAGCCAAGGCACGGGTGTCTGGAGCGGGGAAGGTAATGAGCAGTTCTTC. Protein: CASSQGTGVWSGEGNEQFF.

This chain joins TRBV3-1 (or the pseudogene TRBV3-2) and TRBJ1-1; D gene unclear. In germline, CDR1 is LGHDT, CDR2 YNNKEL (reference sequence). Deletions cut 0 bases from V and 6 bases from J, with 11 bases between. The CDR3 is 14 amino acids. The CDR3 DNA reads as TGTGCCAGCAGCCAAGAAGCGAATGACGCTGAAGCTTTCTTT. Translated, it gives CASSQEANDAEAFF.

The gene calls are TRBV7-9 and TRBJ1-6, with TRBD1 as a possible D gene (5 bases). Between the trimmed V and J ends, which lost 5 bases and 7 bases, there was a span of 12 bases. Germline V CDR1 and CDR2: SEHNR, FQNEAQ (reference sequence). The CDR3 is made up of 14 amino acids. The CDR3 coding sequence is TGTGCCAGCAGCGCCGACGGGGGGAATTCACCCCTCCACTTT. It yields the protein CASSADGGNSPLHF.

In this sample, this clone turned up a few times. The genes are TRBV7-9 and TRBJ2-7, with 7 bases aligning to TRBD2. After removal of 5 bases from V and 2 bases from J, the junction contained 9 bases not matched to a gene. The germline CDR1 and CDR2 sequences are SEHNR and FQNEAQ (reference sequence). CDR3 length: 15 residues. The CDR3 region has the DNA TGTGCCAGCAGCCCCGGGGGGTCCCTTACCTACGAGCAGTACTTC. Residues: CASSPGGSLTYEQYF.